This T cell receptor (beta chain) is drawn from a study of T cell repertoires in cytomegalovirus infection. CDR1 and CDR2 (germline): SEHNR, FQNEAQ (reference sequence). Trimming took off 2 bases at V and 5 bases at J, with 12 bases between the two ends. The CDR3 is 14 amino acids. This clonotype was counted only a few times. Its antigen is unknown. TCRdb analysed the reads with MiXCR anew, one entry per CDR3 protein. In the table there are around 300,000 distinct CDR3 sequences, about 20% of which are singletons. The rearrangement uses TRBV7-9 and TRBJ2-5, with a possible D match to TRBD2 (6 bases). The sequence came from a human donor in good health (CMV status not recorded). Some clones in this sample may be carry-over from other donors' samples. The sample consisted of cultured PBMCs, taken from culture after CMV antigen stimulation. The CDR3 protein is CASSLSGLWETQYF. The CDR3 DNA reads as TGTGCCAGCAGCTTAAGCGGGCTCTGGGAGACCCAGTACTTC.